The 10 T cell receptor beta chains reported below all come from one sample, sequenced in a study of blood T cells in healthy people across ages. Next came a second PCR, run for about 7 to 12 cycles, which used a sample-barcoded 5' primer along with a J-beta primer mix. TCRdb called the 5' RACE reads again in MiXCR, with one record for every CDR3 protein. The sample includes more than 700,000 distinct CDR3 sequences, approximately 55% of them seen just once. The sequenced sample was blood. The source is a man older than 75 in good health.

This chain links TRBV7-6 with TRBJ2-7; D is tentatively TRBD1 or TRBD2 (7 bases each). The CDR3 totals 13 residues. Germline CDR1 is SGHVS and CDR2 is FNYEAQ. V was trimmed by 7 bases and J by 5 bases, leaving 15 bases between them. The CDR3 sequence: CASTQGGSNEQYF. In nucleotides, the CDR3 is TGTGCCAGCACCCAGGGGGGGAGCAACGAGCAGTACTTC. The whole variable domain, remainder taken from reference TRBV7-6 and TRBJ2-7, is GAGVSQSPRYKVTKRGQDVALRCDPISGHVSLYWYRQALGQGPEFLTYFNYEAQQDKSGLPNDRFSAERPEGSISTLTIQRTEQRDSAMYRCASTQGGSNEQYFGPGTRLTVT.

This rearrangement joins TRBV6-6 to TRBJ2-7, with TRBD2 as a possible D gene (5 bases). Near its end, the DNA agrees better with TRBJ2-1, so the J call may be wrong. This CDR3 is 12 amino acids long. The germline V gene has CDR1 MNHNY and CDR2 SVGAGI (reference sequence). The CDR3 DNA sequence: TGTGCCAGCAGCTCCTGGGGAGATGAGCAGTTCTTC. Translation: CASSSWGDEQFF.

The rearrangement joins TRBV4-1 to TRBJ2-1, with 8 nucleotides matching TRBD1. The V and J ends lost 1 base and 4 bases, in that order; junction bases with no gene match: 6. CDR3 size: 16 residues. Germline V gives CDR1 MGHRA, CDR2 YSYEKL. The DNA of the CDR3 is TGCGCCAGCAGCCAAGTAGCCGGGACAGGTTACAATGAGCAGTTCTTC. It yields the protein CASSQVAGTGYNEQFF.

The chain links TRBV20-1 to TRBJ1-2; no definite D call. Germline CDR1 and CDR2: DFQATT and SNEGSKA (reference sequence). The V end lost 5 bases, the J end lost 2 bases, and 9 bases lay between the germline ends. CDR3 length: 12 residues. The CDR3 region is CSASRSNYGYTF. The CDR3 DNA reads TGCAGTGCTTCCAGGTCCAACTATGGCTACACCTTC.

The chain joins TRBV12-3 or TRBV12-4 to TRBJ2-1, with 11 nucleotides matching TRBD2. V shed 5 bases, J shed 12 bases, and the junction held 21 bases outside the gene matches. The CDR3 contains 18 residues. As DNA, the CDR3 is TGTGCCAGCAGTCCCAGGGGGACTAGCGGACCCTCTGGAGGGAGGCAGTTCTTC. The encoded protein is CASSPRGTSGPSGGRQFF.

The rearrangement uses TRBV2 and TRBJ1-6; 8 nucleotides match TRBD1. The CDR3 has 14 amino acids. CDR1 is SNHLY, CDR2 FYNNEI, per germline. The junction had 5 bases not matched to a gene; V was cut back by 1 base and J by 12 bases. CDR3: CASSEGTGSEPLHF. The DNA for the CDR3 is TGTGCCAGCAGTGAAGGGACAGGGAGTGAACCCCTCCACTTT.

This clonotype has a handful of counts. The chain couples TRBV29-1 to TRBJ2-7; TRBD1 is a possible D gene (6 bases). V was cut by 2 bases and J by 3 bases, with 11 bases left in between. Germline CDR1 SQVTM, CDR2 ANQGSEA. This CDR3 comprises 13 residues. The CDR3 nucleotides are TGCAGCGTTGAACAGGGGTGGGACTACGAGCAGTACTTC. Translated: CSVEQGWDYEQYF.

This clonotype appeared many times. CDR3 coding DNA: TGCAGCGTTGGCGAGGGGGTCGATGAGCAGTTCTTC. Translation gives CSVGEGVDEQFF. The chain joins TRBV29-1 to TRBJ2-1; D is perhaps TRBD1 (6 bases). V lost 4 bases and J 8 bases, leaving 12 bases between the germline ends. Germline-derived CDR1 and CDR2 are SQVTM and ANQGSEA. There are 12 residues in the CDR3.

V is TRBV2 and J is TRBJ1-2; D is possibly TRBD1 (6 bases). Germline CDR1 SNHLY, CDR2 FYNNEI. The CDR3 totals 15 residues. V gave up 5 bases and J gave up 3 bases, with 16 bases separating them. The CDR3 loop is CASSQGRGAYYGYTF. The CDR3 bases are TGTGCCAGCAGTCAGGGGAGGGGAGCTTACTATGGCTACACCTTC.

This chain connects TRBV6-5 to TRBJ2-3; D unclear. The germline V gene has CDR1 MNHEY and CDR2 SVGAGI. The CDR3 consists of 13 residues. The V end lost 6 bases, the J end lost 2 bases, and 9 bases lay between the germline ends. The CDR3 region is CASSRVTTDTQYF. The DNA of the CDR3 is TGTGCCAGCAGCCGGGTAACCACAGATACGCAGTATTTT.